This T cell receptor (beta chain) is from a study of cytomegalovirus exposure and HLA in healthy donors. Across the study: Membership in the Caucasian-associated ancestry cluster was found for 65% to 85% of approximately 400 genotyped donors. General study results and limits: According to a later analysis, most TCR beta chains associated with CMV appeared HLA-restricted. The classifier reportedly diagnosed cytomegalovirus status with high specificity and sensitivity.

PCR amplification relied on 60 Vbeta primers (plus 13 Jbeta primers). Clones were sequenced by immunoSEQ multiplex PCR, and TCRdb holds only the in-frame ones, with some missing. The table has approximately 170,000 clones, around 81% seen once. Germline CDR1 and CDR2: MGHDK and SYGVNS. The CDR3 has 13 residues. Trimming left V 4 bases short and J 6 bases short, with 7 bases between. About this clone itself: Antigen: not known.

The chain recombines TRBV25-1 with TRBJ1-6; the D is unclear. The receptor's source is a woman aged 25 to 39 in good health and CMV-seropositive. Sequenced material: PBMCs. CDR3 sequence: CASSGVRNSPLHF. The CDR3 nucleotides are TGTGCCAGCAGTGGTGTCCGTAATTCACCCCTCCACTTT.